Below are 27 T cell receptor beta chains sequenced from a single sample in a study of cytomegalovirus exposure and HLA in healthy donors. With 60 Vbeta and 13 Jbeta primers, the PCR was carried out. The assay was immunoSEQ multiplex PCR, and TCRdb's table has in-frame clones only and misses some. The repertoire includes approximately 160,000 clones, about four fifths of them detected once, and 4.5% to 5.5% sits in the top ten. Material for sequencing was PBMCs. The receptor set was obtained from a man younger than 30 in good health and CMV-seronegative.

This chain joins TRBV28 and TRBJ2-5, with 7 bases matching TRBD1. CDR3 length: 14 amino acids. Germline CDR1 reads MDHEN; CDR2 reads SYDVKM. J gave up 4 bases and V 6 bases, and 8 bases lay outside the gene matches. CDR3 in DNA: TGTGCCAGCAGCGCAGACAGGGTAGGAGAGACCCAGTACTTC. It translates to CASSADRVGETQYF.

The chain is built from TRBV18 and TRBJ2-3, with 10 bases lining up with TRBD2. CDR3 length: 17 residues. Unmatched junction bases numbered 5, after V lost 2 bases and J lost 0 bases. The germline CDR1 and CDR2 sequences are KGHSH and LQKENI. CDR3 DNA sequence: TGTGCCAGCTCACCATCGACTAGCGGGTCTAGCACAGATACGCAGTATTTT. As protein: CASSPSTSGSSTDTQYF.

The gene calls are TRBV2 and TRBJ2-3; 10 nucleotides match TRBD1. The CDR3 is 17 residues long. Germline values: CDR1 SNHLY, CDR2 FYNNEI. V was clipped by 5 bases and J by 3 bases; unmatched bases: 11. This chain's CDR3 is CASSSFLTGGGTDTQYF. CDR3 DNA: TGTGCCAGCAGTTCCTTCTTGACAGGGGGCGGGACAGATACGCAGTATTTT.

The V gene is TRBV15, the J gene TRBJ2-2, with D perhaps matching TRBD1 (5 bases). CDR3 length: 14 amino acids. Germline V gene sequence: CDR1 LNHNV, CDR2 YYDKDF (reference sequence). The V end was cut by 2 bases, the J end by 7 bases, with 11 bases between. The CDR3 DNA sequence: TGTGCCACCAGCAGACCCCAGGGCCGCGGGGAGCTGTTTTTT. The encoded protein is CATSRPQGRGELFF.

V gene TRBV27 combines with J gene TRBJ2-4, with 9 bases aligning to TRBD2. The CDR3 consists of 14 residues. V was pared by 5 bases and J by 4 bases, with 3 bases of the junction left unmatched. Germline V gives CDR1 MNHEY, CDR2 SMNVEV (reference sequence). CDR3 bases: TGTGCCAGCAGTCTGCGGGAGGGGAAAAACATTCAGTACTTC. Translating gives CASSLREGKNIQYF.

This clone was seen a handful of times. CDR3 amino acids: CASSLVGAGTTDTQYF. The CDR3 nucleotides are TGTGCCAGCAGCTTGGTGGGGGCAGGGACCACAGATACGCAGTATTTT. The chain carries TRBV5-5 and TRBJ2-3, with D possibly TRBD1 on 6 matching bases. The CDR3 is 16 amino acids. From germline, CDR1 is SGHKS and CDR2 YYEKEE (reference sequence). Trimming pared 0 bases from V and 2 bases from J, leaving 13 bases between.

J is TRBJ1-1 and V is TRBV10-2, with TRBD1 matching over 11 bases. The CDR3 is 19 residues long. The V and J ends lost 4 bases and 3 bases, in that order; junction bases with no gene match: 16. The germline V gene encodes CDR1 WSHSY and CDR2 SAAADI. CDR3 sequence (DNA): TGCGCCAGCAGTGGAGCGGGGACAGGGGGAAGTGTTAGGTACACTGAAGCTTTCTTT. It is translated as CASSGAGTGGSVRYTEAFF.

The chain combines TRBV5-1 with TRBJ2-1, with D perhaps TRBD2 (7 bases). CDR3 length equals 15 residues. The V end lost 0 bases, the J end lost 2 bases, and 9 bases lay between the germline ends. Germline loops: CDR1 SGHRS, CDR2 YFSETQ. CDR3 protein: CASSLGGGPYNEQFF. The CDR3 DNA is TGCGCCAGCAGCTTGGGCGGGGGCCCCTACAATGAGCAGTTCTTC.

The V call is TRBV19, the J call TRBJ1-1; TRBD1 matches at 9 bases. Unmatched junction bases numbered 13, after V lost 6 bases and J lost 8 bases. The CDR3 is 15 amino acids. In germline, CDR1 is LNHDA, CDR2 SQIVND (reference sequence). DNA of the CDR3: TGTGCCAGTAGACCCGATGGGACAGGGATGACCGAAGCTTTCTTT. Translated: CASRPDGTGMTEAFF.

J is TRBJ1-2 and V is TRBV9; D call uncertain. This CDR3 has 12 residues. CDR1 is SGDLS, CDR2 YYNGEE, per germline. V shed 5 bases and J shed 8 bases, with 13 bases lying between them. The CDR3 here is CASRPSAGGYTF. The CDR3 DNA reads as TGTGCCAGCAGACCCTCGGCGGGCGGCTACACCTTC.

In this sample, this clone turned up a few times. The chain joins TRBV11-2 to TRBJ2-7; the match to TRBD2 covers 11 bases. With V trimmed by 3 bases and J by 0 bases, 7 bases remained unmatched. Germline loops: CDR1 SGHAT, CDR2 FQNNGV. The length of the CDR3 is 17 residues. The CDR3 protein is CASSLGASGGSSYEQYF. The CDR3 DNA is TGTGCCAGCAGCTTGGGCGCTAGCGGGGGGTCCTCCTACGAGCAGTACTTC.

The CDR3 sequence is CASSHRTAGEVAGELFF. The DNA of the CDR3 is TGTGCCAGCAGCCACCGGACGGCGGGGGAGGTGGCCGGGGAGCTGTTTTTT. The rearrangement joins TRBV14 to TRBJ2-2, with TRBD2 identical over 7 bases. Per germline, CDR1 SGHDN and CDR2 FVKESK. Trimming at V came to 3 bases and at J to 6 bases, leaving 13 bases not matched to a gene. CDR3 length: 17 amino acids. The full variable domain, rest sourced from reference TRBV14 and TRBJ2-2, is EAGVTQFPSHSVIEKGQTVTLRCDPISGHDNLYWYRRVMGKEIKFLLHFVKESKQDESGMPNNRFLAERTGGTYSTLKVQPAELEDSGVYFCASSHRTAGEVAGELFFGEGSRLTVL.

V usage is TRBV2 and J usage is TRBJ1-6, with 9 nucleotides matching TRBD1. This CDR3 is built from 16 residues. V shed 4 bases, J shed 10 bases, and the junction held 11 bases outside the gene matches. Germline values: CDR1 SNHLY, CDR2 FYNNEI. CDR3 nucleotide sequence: TGTGCCAGCAGTGTAAGTTCGACAGGGGGTCTGTCACCCCTCCACTTT. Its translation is CASSVSSTGGLSPLHF.

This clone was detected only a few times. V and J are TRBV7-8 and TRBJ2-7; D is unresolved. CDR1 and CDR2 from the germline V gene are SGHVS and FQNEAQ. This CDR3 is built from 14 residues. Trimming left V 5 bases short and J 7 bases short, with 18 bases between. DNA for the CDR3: TGTGCCAGCAGCCGCCTCGGAGAGGCGTGGGAGCAGTACTTC. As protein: CASSRLGEAWEQYF.

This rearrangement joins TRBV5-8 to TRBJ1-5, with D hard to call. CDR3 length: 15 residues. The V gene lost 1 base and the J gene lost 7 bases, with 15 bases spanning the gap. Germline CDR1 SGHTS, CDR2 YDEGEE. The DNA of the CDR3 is TGTGCCAGCAGCTTGCCAGGAGCCGGGATCCAGCCCCAGCATTTT. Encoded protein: CASSLPGAGIQPQHF.

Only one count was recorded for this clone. The DNA for the CDR3 is TGCGCCAGCAGCTTGGGTTCGACAGGGGCAAACACCGGGGAGCTGTTTTTT. This translates into CASSLGSTGANTGELFF. The chain carries TRBV5-1 and TRBJ2-2; 8 bases agree with TRBD1. CDR1 is SGHRS, CDR2 YFSETQ, per germline. J gave up 2 bases and V 0 bases, and 6 bases lay outside the gene matches. CDR3 length equals 17 residues.

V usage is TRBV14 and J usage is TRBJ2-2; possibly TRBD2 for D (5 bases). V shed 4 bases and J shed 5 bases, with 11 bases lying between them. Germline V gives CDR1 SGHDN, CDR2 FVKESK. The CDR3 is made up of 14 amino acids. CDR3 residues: CASSPPGITGELFF. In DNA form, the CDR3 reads TGTGCCAGCAGCCCGCCGGGGATTACCGGGGAGCTGTTTTTT.

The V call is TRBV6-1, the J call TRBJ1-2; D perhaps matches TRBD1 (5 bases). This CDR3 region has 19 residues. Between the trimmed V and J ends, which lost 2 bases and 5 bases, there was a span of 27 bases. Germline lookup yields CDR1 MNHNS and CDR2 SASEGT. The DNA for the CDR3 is TGTGCCAGCAGTGAACGGAGGGGTCTTATAAGGATTAGGGGTTATGGCTACACCTTC. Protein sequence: CASSERRGLIRIRGYGYTF.

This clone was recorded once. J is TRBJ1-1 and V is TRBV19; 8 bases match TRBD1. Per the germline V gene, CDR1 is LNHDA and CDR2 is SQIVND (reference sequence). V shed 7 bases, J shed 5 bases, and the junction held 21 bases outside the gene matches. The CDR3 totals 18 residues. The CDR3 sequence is CASKAIGTGGGAGTEAFF. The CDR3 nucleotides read TGTGCCAGTAAGGCCATAGGAACAGGGGGAGGGGCGGGAACTGAAGCTTTCTTT.

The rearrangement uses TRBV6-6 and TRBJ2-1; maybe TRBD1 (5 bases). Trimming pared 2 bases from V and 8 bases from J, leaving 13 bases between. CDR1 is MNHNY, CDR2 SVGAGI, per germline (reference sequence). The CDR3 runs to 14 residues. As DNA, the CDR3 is TGTGCCAGCAGTTACCAAACGTGGGGCGATGAGCAGTTCTTC. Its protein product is CASSYQTWGDEQFF.

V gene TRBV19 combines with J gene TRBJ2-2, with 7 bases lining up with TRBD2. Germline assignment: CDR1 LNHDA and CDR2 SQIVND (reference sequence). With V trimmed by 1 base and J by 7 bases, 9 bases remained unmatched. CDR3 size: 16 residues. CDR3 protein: CASSIGAGDYYGELFF. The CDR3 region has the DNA TGTGCCAGTAGTATAGGGGCGGGAGACTACTACGGGGAGCTGTTTTTT.

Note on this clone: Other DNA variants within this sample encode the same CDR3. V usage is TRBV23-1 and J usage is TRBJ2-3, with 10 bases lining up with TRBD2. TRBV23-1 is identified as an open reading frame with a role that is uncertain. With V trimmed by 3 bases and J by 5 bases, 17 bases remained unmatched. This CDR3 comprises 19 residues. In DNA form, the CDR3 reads TGCGCCAGCAGTCATCGACCTCCACGGCTAGCGGGAGACAGAGATACGCAGTATTTT. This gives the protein CASSHRPPRLAGDRDTQYF.

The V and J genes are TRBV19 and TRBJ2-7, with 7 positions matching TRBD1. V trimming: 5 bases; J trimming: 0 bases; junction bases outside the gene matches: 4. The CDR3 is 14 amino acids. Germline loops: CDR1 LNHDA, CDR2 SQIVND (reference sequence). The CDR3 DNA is TGTGCCAGTAGTTCACAGGGGAGCTCCTACGAGCAGTACTTC. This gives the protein CASSSQGSSYEQYF.

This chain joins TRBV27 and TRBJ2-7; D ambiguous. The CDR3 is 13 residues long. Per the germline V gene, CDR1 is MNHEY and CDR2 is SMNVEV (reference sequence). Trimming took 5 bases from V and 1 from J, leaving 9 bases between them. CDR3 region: CASSRHGSYEQYF. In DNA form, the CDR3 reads TGTGCCAGCAGTCGCCACGGGTCCTACGAGCAGTACTTC.

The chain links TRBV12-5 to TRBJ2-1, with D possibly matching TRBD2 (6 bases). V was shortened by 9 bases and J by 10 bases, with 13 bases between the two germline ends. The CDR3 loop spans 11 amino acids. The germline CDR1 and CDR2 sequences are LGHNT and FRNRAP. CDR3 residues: CASSGGDEQFF. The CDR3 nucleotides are TGTGCTAGCTCCGGCGGGGACGAGCAGTTCTTC.

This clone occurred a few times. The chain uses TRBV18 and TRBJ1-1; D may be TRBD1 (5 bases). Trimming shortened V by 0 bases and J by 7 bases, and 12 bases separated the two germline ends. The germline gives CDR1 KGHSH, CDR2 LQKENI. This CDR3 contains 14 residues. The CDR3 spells CASSPPGRGSEAFF. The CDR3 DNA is TGTGCCAGCTCACCACCGGGTAGGGGCAGTGAAGCTTTCTTT.

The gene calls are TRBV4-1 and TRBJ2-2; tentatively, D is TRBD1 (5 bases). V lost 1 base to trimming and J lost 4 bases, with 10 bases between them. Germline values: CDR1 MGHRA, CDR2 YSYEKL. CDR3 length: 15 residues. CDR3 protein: CASSQGAGPTGELFF. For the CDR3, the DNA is TGCGCCAGCAGCCAAGGCGCAGGGCCCACCGGGGAGCTGTTTTTT.